What follows are 28 T cell receptor beta chains derived from one specimen sequenced in a study of beta chain features in type 1 diabetes. Since all of the isolated RNA was reverse transcribed, expressed TCRB transcripts were what got sequenced. The table came from immunoSEQ multiplex PCR; TCRdb's copy has only in-frame clones and leaves some out. Counted here are under 450,000 clones, roughly 14% occurring once; the ten biggest clones make up 0.035% to 0.045%. Sequencing was performed on naive CD4+ T cells from blood. These receptors all stem from a man aged 25-40 years in good health.

This chain connects TRBV12-5 to TRBJ2-5; D remains unclear. The germline V gene has CDR1 LGHNT and CDR2 FRNRAP. The CDR3 totals 15 residues. V was trimmed by 0 bases and J by 5 bases, leaving 13 bases between them. CDR3 protein: CASGLVPTGRETQYF. The DNA for the CDR3 is TGTGCTAGTGGTTTGGTCCCCACTGGCCGGGAGACCCAGTACTTC.

This clone appeared a few times. V is TRBV29-1 and J is TRBJ1-1; TRBD1 aligns across 7 bases. J lost 0 bases, V lost 6 bases, and 7 bases had no gene match. Germline loops: CDR1 SQVTM, CDR2 ANQGSEA. This CDR3 is built from 14 residues. The CDR3 is CSVQGTSVNTEAFF. The CDR3 DNA sequence: TGCAGCGTACAGGGGACATCTGTGAACACTGAAGCTTTCTTT.

This clone appeared a few times. The V gene is TRBV4-3, the J gene TRBJ1-2; 8 bases map to TRBD1. V dropped 3 bases and J dropped 3; count of bases not matched to a gene: 3. The CDR3 runs to 14 residues. From germline, CDR1 is LGHNA and CDR2 YSLEER. CDR3 nucleotide sequence: TGCGCCAGCAGCCACTCGACAGGGGACTATGGCTACACCTTC. Protein product: CASSHSTGDYGYTF.

This clone was found a few times. The V and J genes are TRBV30 and TRBJ2-3; a weak D match, TRBD1 (6 bases). Germline CDR1 is GTSNPN and CDR2 is SVGIG (reference sequence). This CDR3 region has 13 residues. CDR3 DNA sequence: TGTGCACTACAGGGCTATAGCACAGATACGCAGTATTTT. Translating gives CALQGYSTDTQYF.

This clone appeared a few times. V is TRBV14 and J is TRBJ2-1, with D possibly being TRBD2 (5 bases). Between the trimmed V and J ends, which lost 0 bases and 6 bases, there was a span of 12 bases. The germline CDR1 and CDR2 sequences are SGHDN and FVKESK. The CDR3 has 15 amino acids. For the CDR3, the DNA is TGTGCCAGCAGCCAAGAAAAAGGACTGATCAATGAGCAGTTCTTC. Protein: CASSQEKGLINEQFF.

The chain combines TRBV7-9 with TRBJ2-2; D is undetermined. The germline gives CDR1 SEHNR, CDR2 FQNEAQ (reference sequence). Trimming left V 5 bases short and J 6 bases short, with 10 bases between. This CDR3 is 13 amino acids long. The chain's CDR3 is CASSVPRSGELFF. CDR3 sequence (DNA): TGTGCCAGCAGCGTGCCTAGGTCCGGGGAGCTGTTTTTT.

The table lists this clone with a few counts. The CDR3 DNA reads TGTGCCATCAGGGAGGGGGCATCCCCCGTTAGGGGAGAGCAGTTCTTC. This encodes CAIREGASPVRGEQFF. This rearrangement joins TRBV10-3 to TRBJ2-1; D might be TRBD1 (7 bases). CDR3 size: 16 residues. Germline assignment: CDR1 ENHRY and CDR2 SYGVKD. Trimming removed 6 bases at V and 10 bases at J, with 25 bases between.

The J gene is TRBJ1-6, the V gene TRBV7-2; D unclear. V dropped 5 bases and J dropped 7 bases, with 15 bases sitting between them. This CDR3 has 15 residues. Per the germline V gene, CDR1 is SGHTA and CDR2 is FQGNSA. CDR3 amino acids: CASSPRAAGNSPLHF. CDR3 DNA sequence: TGTGCCAGCAGCCCGCGGGCCGCTGGAAATTCACCCCTCCACTTT. The full variable domain, its missing parts supplied by reference TRBV7-2 and TRBJ1-6, is GAGVSQSPSNKVTEKGKDVELRCDPISGHTALYWYRQSLGQGLEFLIYFQGNSAPDKSGLPSDRFSAERTGGSVSTLTIQRTQQEDSAVYLCASSPRAAGNSPLHFGNGTRLTVT.

This clone came up a few times. The chain couples TRBV2 to TRBJ1-5, with D uncertain. This CDR3 region has 16 residues. The V end lost 4 bases, the J end lost 0 bases, and 13 bases lay between the germline ends. CDR1 is SNHLY and CDR2 is FYNNEI in the germline V gene. The CDR3 sequence is CASSVAGGLSNQPQHF. CDR3 DNA: TGTGCCAGCAGTGTGGCGGGAGGACTTAGCAATCAGCCCCAGCATTTT.

The CDR3 sequence is CASSHGLAGRSGELFF. CDR3 in DNA: TGTGCCAGCAGCCACGGACTAGCGGGGCGGTCCGGGGAGCTGTTTTTT. V is TRBV7-9 and J is TRBJ2-2; 12 nucleotides line up with TRBD2. The germline gives CDR1 SEHNR, CDR2 FQNEAQ (reference sequence). The CDR3 consists of 16 residues. V lost 5 bases to trimming and J lost 6 bases; unmatched junction nucleotides: 7.

V and J are TRBV25-1 and TRBJ1-1; no reliable D call. V lost 7 bases and J lost 10, with 13 bases in between. Germline values: CDR1 MGHDK, CDR2 SYGVNS. This CDR3 is 11 amino acids long. CDR3: CASTEGRRAFF. The CDR3 region has the DNA TGTGCCAGCACCGAAGGCCGGAGAGCTTTCTTT.

The V call is TRBV7-6, the J call TRBJ1-6; the D is unclear. The CDR3 contains 13 residues. V lost 0 bases and J lost 7, with 4 bases in between. Per the germline V gene, CDR1 is SGHVS and CDR2 is FNYEAQ. The CDR3: CASSLAGNSPLHF. The CDR3 DNA reads as TGTGCCAGCAGCTTAGCGGGAAATTCACCCCTCCACTTT.

This chain joins TRBV5-1 and TRBJ1-1; D not resolved. Trimming removed 0 bases from V and 6 bases from J, with 12 bases in between. CDR1 and CDR2 (germline): SGHRS, YFSETQ. The CDR3 extends over 14 amino acids. The CDR3 bases are TGCGCCAGCAGCTTGGGTCAGGTACCCCCTGAAGCTTTCTTT. Protein: CASSLGQVPPEAFF.

The chain couples TRBV2 to TRBJ1-1; no firm D call. The CDR3 runs 12 residues. Trimming cost V 7 bases and J 8 bases, with 14 bases left between them. Looked up from germline, CDR1 is SNHLY and CDR2 is FYNNEI. CDR3 loop: CASKYDGREAFF. The CDR3 coding sequence is TGTGCCAGCAAGTACGACGGGAGGGAAGCTTTCTTT.

V gene TRBV4-3 combines with J gene TRBJ2-5, with a weak D call TRBD1 (6 bases). Germline CDR1 is LGHNA and CDR2 is YSLEER. The V end lost 1 base, the J end lost 5 bases, and 14 bases lay between the germline ends. The CDR3 runs 15 residues. The CDR3 protein is CASSQGVGGGETQYF. In DNA, the CDR3 is TGCGCCAGCAGCCAAGGAGTCGGTGGGGGCGAGACCCAGTACTTC.

This clone was observed a handful of times. The V gene is TRBV7-2, the J gene TRBJ2-5, with D perhaps matching TRBD1 (5 bases). The germline V gene has CDR1 SGHTA and CDR2 FQGNSA. Trimming left V 2 bases short and J 1 base short, with 14 bases between. The CDR3 is made up of 16 amino acids. CDR3 amino acids: CASSLTGLPLQETQYF. CDR3 nucleotide sequence: TGTGCCAGCAGCTTAACAGGCTTACCCCTCCAAGAGACCCAGTACTTC.

The chain recombines TRBV5-1 with TRBJ2-3; D is unresolved. V lost 0 bases to trimming and J lost 0 bases, with 11 bases between them. From germline, CDR1 is SGHRS and CDR2 YFSETQ. The CDR3 runs 16 residues. The CDR3 protein is CASSLGLTSSTDTQYF. CDR3 coding DNA: TGCGCCAGCAGCTTGGGCCTCACCTCTAGCACAGATACGCAGTATTTT.

This clone was counted only a few times. DNA of the CDR3: TGCAGCGTTGAGGGAATTGGGGCGGGACCTTCTTACAATGAGCAGTTCTTC. Its translation: CSVEGIGAGPSYNEQFF. This chain joins TRBV29-1 and TRBJ2-1; tentatively, D is TRBD2 (6 bases). Germline CDR1 reads SQVTM; CDR2 reads ANQGSEA. This CDR3 region has 17 residues. Trimming left V 3 bases short and J 4 bases short, with 22 bases between.

This clone was counted a few times. The chain has TRBV27 and TRBJ2-5; D gene ambiguous. V lost 2 bases to trimming and J lost 0 bases, with 4 bases between them. Germline CDR1 MNHEY, CDR2 SMNVEV (reference sequence). The CDR3 is 13 amino acids. The CDR3: CASSLLYQETQYF. CDR3 coding DNA: TGTGCCAGCAGTTTACTGTACCAAGAGACCCAGTACTTC.

This clone was observed a few times. This chain links TRBV14 with TRBJ1-1; no clear D gene. Trimming removed 7 bases at V and 7 bases at J, with 16 bases between. Germline values: CDR1 SGHDN, CDR2 FVKESK. This CDR3 is 13 amino acids long. DNA for the CDR3: TGTGCCAGCACACCGAGGCCGTCAGGTGAAGCTTTCTTT. Amino acids: CASTPRPSGEAFF.

V usage is TRBV6-4 and J usage is TRBJ2-7, with TRBD1 matching over 9 bases. The CDR3 totals 14 residues. V shed 10 bases, J shed 0 bases, and the junction held 7 bases outside the gene matches. Germline CDR1 and CDR2: MRHNA and SNTAGT. CDR3 sequence reads: CANLDRGGSYEQYV. The CDR3 DNA reads as TGTGCCAACCTGGACAGGGGAGGCTCCTACGAGCAGTACGTC.

This chain uses TRBV9 with TRBJ2-3; D assignment may be TRBD1 or TRBD2 (5 bases each). V lost 0 bases, J lost 4 bases, and 30 bases lay in between. The CDR3 is 21 residues long. CDR1 SGDLS and CDR2 YYNGEE come from the germline V gene. DNA for the CDR3: TGTGCCAGCAGCGTAGAAGGGCAGGGCCCACGGCGACGGGGTGGGTCAGATACGCAGTATTTT. It is translated as CASSVEGQGPRRRGGSDTQYF.

The J gene is TRBJ1-4, the V gene TRBV7-9, with unresolved D. Germline V gene sequence: CDR1 SEHNR, CDR2 FQNEAQ (reference sequence). CDR3 length: 14 amino acids. Deletions cut 8 bases from V and 1 base from J, with 11 bases between. The CDR3 region is CASGSGGTNEKLFF. For the CDR3, the DNA is TGTGCCAGCGGAAGTGGTGGAACTAATGAAAAACTGTTTTTT.

This clone was seen a few times. The chain employs TRBV7-2 and TRBJ2-1, with TRBD2 matching over 10 bases. The germline V gene has CDR1 SGHTA and CDR2 FQGNSA. With 6 bases clipped from V and 12 bases from J, the junction kept 8 bases outside the gene matches. The CDR3 loop spans 13 amino acids. The CDR3 nucleotides read TGTGCCAGCAGTGCACTAGCGGGAAGGGGGCAGTTCTTC. Translation: CASSALAGRGQFF. The full variable domain, with the rest looked up from reference TRBV7-2 and TRBJ2-1, is GAGVSQSPSNKVTEKGKDVELRCDPISGHTALYWYRQSLGQGLEFLIYFQGNSAPDKSGLPSDRFSAERTGGSVSTLTIQRTQQEDSAVYLCASSALAGRGQFFGPGTRLTVL.

This clone has a handful of counts. The genes are TRBV28 and TRBJ1-4; D is undetermined. The CDR3 length is 15 residues. Germline loops: CDR1 MDHEN, CDR2 SYDVKM. The V end was cut by 3 bases, the J end by 7 bases, with 15 bases between. The CDR3 loop reads CASSFSETPLEKLFF. The CDR3 DNA reads TGTGCCAGCAGTTTTTCCGAGACTCCTCTTGAAAAACTGTTTTTT.

A word on this clone: Other DNA sequences of this sample code for an identical CDR3. This rearrangement joins TRBV15 to TRBJ1-5; D perhaps matches TRBD1 (5 bases). Trimming left V 0 bases short and J 2 bases short, with 8 bases between. The CDR3 totals 15 residues. From germline, CDR1 is LNHNV and CDR2 YYDKDF (reference sequence). In DNA form, the CDR3 reads TGTGCCACCAGCAGAGACCCCAGGGGCAATCAGCCCCAGCATTTT. Translated: CATSRDPRGNQPQHF. The full variable domain, rest sourced from reference TRBV15 and TRBJ1-5, is DAMVIQNPRYQVTQFGKPVTLSCSQTLNHNVMYWYQQKSSQAPKLLFHYYDKDFNNEADTPDNFQSRRPNTSFCFLDIRSPGLGDTAMYLCATSRDPRGNQPQHFGDGTRLSIL.

This clone was detected only a few times. The chain is built from TRBV29-1 and TRBJ2-7; D ambiguous. The CDR3 totals 12 residues. CDR1 and CDR2 (germline): SQVTM, ANQGSEA. Trimming took off 4 bases at V and 6 bases at J, with 13 bases between the two ends. DNA of the CDR3: TGCAGCGTTGGGCAGGCCTCCGGCGAGCAGTACGTC. It codes for CSVGQASGEQYV.

This clone occurred a few times. The chain uses TRBV11-3 and TRBJ2-3; D gene ambiguous. This CDR3 spans 12 amino acids. Germline V lookup: CDR1 SGHNT, CDR2 YENEEA. Trimming took 3 bases from V and 2 from J, leaving 3 bases between them. CDR3 protein: CASSFITDTQYF. The DNA of the CDR3 is TGTGCCAGCAGCTTCATCACAGATACGCAGTATTTT.